The next 7 T cell receptor beta chains were all read from a single sample in a study of control samples from healthy donors and cancer patients. Only in-frame clones appear in the TCRdb table, and some are missing; sequencing was by immunoSEQ multiplex PCR. The sample contains over 150,000 clones, about 90% of which appear only once. Input material: blood. These receptors all stem from a woman aged 50 to 65 in good health.

The chain uses TRBV10-3 and TRBJ2-2; a possible D gene is TRBD2 (6 bases). Trimming removed 0 bases at V and 5 bases at J, with 7 bases between. This CDR3 has 14 residues. Germline-derived CDR1 and CDR2 are ENHRY and SYGVKD. The CDR3 sequence is CAISESGGTGELFF. CDR3 bases: TGTGCCATCAGTGAGTCTGGGGGGACCGGGGAGCTGTTTTTT.

The chain uses TRBV30 and TRBJ2-6, with 7 positions matching TRBD1. The CDR3 loop spans 16 amino acids. V gave up 0 bases and J gave up 2 bases; unmatched junction bases: 4. Germline V gene data show CDR1 as GTSNPN and CDR2 as SVGIG (reference sequence). This CDR3 reads CAWSVSGTAGANVLTF. DNA for the CDR3: TGTGCCTGGAGTGTCTCAGGGACAGCTGGGGCCAACGTCCTGACTTTC.

The chain links TRBV2 to TRBJ1-4, with D unresolved. The V gene's germline CDR1 is SNHLY and CDR2 FYNNEI. Trimming pared 5 bases from V and 4 bases from J, leaving 14 bases between. The CDR3 is 15 residues long. The CDR3, as DNA: TGTGCCAGCAGTCGGATATATGGGGATAATGAAAAACTGTTTTTT. It encodes CASSRIYGDNEKLFF.

V gene TRBV28 combines with J gene TRBJ1-2, with D maybe TRBD1 (6 bases). The CDR3 covers 14 residues. The V gene lost 7 bases and the J gene lost 4 bases, with 16 bases spanning the gap. CDR1 is MDHEN and CDR2 is SYDVKM in the germline V gene. CDR3 sequence: CASTPPVQGYGYTF. CDR3 in DNA: TGTGCCAGCACCCCTCCGGTACAGGGCTATGGCTACACCTTC.

The chain combines TRBV18 with TRBJ1-1; D is possibly TRBD1 (5 bases). V lost 3 bases and J 3 bases, leaving 11 bases between the germline ends. From germline, CDR1 is KGHSH and CDR2 LQKENI. The CDR3 is made up of 14 amino acids. CDR3 sequence: CASSPQGRHTEAFF. For the CDR3, the DNA is TGTGCCAGCTCACCGCAGGGAAGGCACACTGAAGCTTTCTTT.

This rearrangement joins TRBV11-2 to TRBJ2-7; a weak D match, TRBD1 (6 bases). Germline V gives CDR1 SGHAT, CDR2 FQNNGV. V was clipped by 3 bases and J by 3 bases, with 9 bases between them. The CDR3 length is 13 residues. Here the CDR3 reads CASSFSRGYEQYF. CDR3 nucleotide sequence: TGTGCCAGCAGCTTTAGCAGGGGCTACGAGCAGTACTTC.

The V and J genes are TRBV19 and TRBJ1-1; 10 positions agree with TRBD1. CDR3 length: 15 residues. Germline lookup yields CDR1 LNHDA and CDR2 SQIVND (reference sequence). V dropped 6 bases and J dropped 1; count of bases not matched to a gene: 5. In DNA form, the CDR3 reads TGTGCCAGTAGGGACAGGGGGTCAGAGAACACTGAAGCTTTCTTT. As protein: CASRDRGSENTEAFF.